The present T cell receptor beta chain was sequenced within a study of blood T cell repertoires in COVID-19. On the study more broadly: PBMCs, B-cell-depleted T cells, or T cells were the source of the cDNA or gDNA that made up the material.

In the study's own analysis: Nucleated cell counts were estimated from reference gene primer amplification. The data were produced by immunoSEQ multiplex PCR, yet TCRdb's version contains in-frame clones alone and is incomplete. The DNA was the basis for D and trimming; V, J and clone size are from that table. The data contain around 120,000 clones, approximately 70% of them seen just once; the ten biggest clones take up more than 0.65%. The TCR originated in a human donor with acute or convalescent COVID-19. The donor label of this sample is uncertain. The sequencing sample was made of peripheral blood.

The CDR3 DNA is TGTGCCAGCAGTTACGGGGACATGAACACCGGGGAGCTGTTTTTT. It codes for CASSYGDMNTGELFF. The rearrangement links TRBV6-5 to TRBJ2-2; TRBD1 might be the D (6 bases). The CDR3 consists of 15 residues. Between the trimmed V and J ends, which lost 2 bases and 1 base, there was a span of 8 bases. Germline V lookup: CDR1 MNHEY, CDR2 SVGAGI.